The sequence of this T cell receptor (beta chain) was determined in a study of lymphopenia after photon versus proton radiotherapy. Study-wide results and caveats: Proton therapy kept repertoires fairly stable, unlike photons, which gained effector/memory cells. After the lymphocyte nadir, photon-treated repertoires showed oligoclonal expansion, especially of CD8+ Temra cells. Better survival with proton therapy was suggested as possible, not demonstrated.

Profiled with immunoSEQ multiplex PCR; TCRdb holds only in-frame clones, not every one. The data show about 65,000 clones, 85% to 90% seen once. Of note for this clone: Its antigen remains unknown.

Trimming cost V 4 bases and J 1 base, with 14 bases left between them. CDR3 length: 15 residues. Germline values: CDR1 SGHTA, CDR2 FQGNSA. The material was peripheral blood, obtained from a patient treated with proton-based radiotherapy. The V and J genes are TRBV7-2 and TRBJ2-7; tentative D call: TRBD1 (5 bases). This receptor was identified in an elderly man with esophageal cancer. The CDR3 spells CASSYDRLPSYEQYF. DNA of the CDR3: TGTGCCAGCAGCTATGACAGACTCCCATCCTACGAGCAGTACTTC.